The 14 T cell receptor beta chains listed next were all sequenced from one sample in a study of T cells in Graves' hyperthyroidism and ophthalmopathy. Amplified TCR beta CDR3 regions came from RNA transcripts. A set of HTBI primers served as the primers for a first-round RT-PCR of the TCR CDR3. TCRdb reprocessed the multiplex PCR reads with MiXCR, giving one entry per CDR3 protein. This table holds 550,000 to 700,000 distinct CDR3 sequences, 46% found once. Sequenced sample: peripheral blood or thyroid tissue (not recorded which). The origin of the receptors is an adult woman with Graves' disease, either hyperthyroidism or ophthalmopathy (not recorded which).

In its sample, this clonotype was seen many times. CDR3 DNA: TGCAGTGCTAGCGGCGGGACTACTAATGAAAAACTGTTTTTT. Translating it yields CSASGGTTNEKLFF. The chain combines TRBV20-1 with TRBJ1-4, with TRBD1 as a possible D gene (5 bases). The CDR3 length is 14 residues. Trimming left V 3 bases short and J 2 bases short, with 10 bases between. Germline V gene data show CDR1 as DFQATT and CDR2 as SNEGSKA (reference sequence).

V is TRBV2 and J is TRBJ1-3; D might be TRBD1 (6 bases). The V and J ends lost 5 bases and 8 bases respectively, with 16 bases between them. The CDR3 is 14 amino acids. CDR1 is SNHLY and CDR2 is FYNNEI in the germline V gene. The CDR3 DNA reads TGTGCCAGCAGTCGGGGCAGGGGTGGCGACACCATATATTTT. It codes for CASSRGRGGDTIYF.

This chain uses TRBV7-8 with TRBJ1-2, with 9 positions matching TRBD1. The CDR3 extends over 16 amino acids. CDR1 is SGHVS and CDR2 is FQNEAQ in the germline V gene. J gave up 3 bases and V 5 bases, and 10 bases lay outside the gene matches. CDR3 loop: CASSHYARTGDYGYTF. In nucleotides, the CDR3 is TGTGCCAGCAGCCATTACGCCCGGACAGGGGACTATGGCTACACCTTC.

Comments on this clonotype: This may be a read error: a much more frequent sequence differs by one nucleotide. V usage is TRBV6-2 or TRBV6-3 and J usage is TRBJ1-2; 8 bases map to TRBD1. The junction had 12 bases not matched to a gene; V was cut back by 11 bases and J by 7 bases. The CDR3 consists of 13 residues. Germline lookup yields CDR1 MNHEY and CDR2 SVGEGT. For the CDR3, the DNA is TGTGCCGGCATCGACAGGGGTTCAGGTGGCTACACCTTC. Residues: CAGIDRGSGGYTF.

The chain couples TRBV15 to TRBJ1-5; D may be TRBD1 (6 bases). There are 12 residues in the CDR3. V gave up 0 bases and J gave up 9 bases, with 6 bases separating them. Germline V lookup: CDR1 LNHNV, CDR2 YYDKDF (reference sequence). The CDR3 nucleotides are TGTGCCACCAGCAGAGAACAGGGGCCCCAGCATTTT. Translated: CATSREQGPQHF.

CDR3 residues: CSARGQGGGELFF. DNA for the CDR3: TGCAGTGCTAGAGGACAGGGGGGCGGGGAGCTGTTTTTT. This rearrangement joins TRBV20-1 to TRBJ2-2, with 9 nucleotides matching TRBD1. Germline-derived CDR1 and CDR2 are DFQATT and SNEGSKA (reference sequence). The CDR3 is 13 residues long. The V segment lost 1 base and the J segment 7 bases; nucleotides outside the gene matches: 1.

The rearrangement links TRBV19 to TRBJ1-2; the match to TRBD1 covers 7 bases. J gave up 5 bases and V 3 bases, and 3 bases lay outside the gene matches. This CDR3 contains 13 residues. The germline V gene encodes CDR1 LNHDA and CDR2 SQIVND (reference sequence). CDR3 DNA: TGTGCCAGTAGTATTGGGACAGAGTATGGCTACACCTTC. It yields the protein CASSIGTEYGYTF.

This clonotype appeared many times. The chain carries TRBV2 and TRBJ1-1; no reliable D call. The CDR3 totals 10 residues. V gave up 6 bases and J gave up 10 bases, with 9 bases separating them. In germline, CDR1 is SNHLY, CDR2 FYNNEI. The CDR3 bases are TGTGCCAGCAGGGGGAAGGGAGCTTTCTTT. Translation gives CASRGKGAFF.

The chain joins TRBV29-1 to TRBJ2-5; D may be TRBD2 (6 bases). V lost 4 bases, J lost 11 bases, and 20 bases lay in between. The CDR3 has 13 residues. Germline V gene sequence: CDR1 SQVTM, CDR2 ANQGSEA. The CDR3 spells CSVAGTSEGGQYF. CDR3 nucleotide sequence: TGCAGCGTTGCGGGGACCTCGGAGGGAGGTCAGTACTTC.

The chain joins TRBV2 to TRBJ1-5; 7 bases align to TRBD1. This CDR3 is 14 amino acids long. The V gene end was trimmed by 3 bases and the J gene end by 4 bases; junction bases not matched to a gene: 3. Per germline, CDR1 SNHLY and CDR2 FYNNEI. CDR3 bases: TGTGCCAGCAGTGATTCAGGGGGGAATCAGCCCCAGCATTTT. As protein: CASSDSGGNQPQHF.

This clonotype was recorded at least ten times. DNA of the CDR3: TGTGCCATCAGTGAGTCGAGGGTCTCCAACTATGGCTACACCTTC. Translated, it gives CAISESRVSNYGYTF. This chain uses TRBV10-3 with TRBJ1-2; D gene ambiguous. The CDR3 extends over 15 amino acids. Germline values: CDR1 ENHRY, CDR2 SYGVKD. The V and J ends lost 0 bases and 2 bases respectively, with 10 bases between them.

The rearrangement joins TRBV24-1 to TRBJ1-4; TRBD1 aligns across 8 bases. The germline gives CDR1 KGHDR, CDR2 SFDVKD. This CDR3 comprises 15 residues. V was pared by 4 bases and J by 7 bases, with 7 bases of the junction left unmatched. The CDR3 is CATSDATGEVEKLFF. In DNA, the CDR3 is TGTGCCACCAGTGACGCGACAGGGGAGGTTGAAAAACTGTTTTTT.

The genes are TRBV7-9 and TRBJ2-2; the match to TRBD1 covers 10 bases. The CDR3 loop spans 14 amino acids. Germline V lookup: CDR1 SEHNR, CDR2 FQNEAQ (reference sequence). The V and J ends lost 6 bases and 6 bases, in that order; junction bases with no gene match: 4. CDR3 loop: CASSPDRGPGELFF. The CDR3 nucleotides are TGTGCCAGCAGTCCTGACAGGGGGCCCGGGGAGCTGTTTTTT. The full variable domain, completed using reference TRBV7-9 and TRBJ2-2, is DTGVSQNPRHKITKRGQNVTFRCDPISEHNRLYWYRQTLGQGPEFLTYFQNEAQLEKSRLLSDRFSAERPKGSFSTLEIQRTEQGDSAMYLCASSPDRGPGELFFGEGSRLTVL.

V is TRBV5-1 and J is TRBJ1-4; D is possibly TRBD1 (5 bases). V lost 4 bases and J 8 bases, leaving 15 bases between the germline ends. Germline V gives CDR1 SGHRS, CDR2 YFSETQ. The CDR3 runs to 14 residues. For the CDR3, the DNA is TGCGCCAGCAGCCTCGCACCGGGACGGGAAAAACTGTTTTTT. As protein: CASSLAPGREKLFF.